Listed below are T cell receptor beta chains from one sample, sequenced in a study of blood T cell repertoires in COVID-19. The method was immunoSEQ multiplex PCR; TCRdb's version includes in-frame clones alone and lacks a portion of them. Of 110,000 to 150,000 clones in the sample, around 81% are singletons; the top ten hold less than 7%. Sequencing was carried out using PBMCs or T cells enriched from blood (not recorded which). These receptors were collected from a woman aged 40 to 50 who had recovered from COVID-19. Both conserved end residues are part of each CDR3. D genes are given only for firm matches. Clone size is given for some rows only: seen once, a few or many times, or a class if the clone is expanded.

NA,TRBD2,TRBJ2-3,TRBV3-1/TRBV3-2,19,CASSLGTSGGAASTDTQYF,TGTGCCAGCAGCCTCGGGACTAGCGGGGGGGCTGCTAGCACAGATACGCAGTATTTT
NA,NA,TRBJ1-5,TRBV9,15,CASSVAPGGNQPQHF,TGTGCCAGCAGCGTAGCCCCAGGGGGCAATCAGCCCCAGCATTTT
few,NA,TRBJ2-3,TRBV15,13,CATSSSRWDTQYF,TGTGCCACCAGCAGCTCCCGGTGGGATACGCAGTATTTT
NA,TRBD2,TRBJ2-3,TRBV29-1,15,CSVMGTSGSSDTQYF,TGCAGCGTTATGGGGACTAGCGGGAGCTCAGATACGCAGTATTTT
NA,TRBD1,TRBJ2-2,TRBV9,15,CASSGQGPNTGELFF,TGTGCCAGCAGCGGACAGGGGCCGAACACCGGGGAGCTGTTTTTT
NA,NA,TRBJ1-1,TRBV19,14,CASSIHTQGPEAFF,TGTGCCAGTAGTATTCATACCCAGGGCCCTGAAGCTTTCTTT
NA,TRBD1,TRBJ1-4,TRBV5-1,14,CASSRTGANEKLFF,TGCGCCAGCAGCCGGACAGGTGCAAATGAAAAACTGTTTTTT
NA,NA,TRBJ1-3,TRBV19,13,CASSTGNGNTIYF,TGTGCCAGTAGTACAGGGAATGGAAACACCATATATTTT
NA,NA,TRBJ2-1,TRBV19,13,CASSSALGNEQFF,TGTGCCAGTAGTTCCGCACTAGGGAATGAGCAGTTCTTC
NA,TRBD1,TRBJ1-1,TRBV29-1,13,CSHRTGEGTEAFF,TGCAGCCACAGGACAGGGGAGGGCACTGAAGCTTTCTTT
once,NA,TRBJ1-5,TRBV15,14,CATSRGTSNQPQHF,TGTGCCACCAGCAGAGGCACAAGCAATCAGCCCCAGCATTTT
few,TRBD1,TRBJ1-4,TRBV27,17,CASRQTAGTGADEKLFF,TGTGCCAGCAGGCAGACAGCCGGGACAGGTGCCGATGAAAAACTGTTTTTT
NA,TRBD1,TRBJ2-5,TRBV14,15,CASSSTGGAMETQYF,TGTGCCAGCAGCTCAACAGGGGGCGCGATGGAGACCCAGTACTTC
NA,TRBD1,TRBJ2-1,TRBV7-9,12,CASSPGGIEQFF,TGTGCCAGCAGTCCAGGGGGAATTGAGCAGTTCTTC
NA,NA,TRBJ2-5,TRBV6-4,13,CASSGGPQETQYF,TGTGCCAGCAGTGGCGGGCCTCAAGAGACCCAGTACTTC
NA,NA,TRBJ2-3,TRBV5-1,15,CASSLDQGFTDTQYF,TGCGCCAGCAGCTTGGATCAGGGTTTCACAGATACGCAGTATTTT
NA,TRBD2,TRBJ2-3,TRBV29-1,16,CSVEGGLAGSTDTQYF,TGCAGCGTTGAAGGTGGCCTAGCGGGTAGCACAGATACGCAGTATTTT